This note documents a single T cell receptor beta chain sequence. Its antigen is currently unknown. This sample stems from a study of cytomegalovirus exposure and HLA in healthy donors. Whole-study results and caveats: Sequencing likely caused a cluster of highly shared sequence variants. In vitro work confirmed that three CMV-associated chains recognize CMV antigens. A later look showed TCR association rates differing by HLA locus, highest for DRB1 and lowest for HLA-C.

The PCR contained 60 Vbeta and 13 Jbeta primers. The table came from immunoSEQ multiplex PCR; TCRdb's copy has only in-frame clones and leaves some out. The repertoire consists of about 130,000 clones, with under 80% occurring once and the leading ten covering about 12%. CDR3 length equals 15 residues. V shed 6 bases, J shed 5 bases, and the junction held 11 bases outside the gene matches. The V gene's germline CDR1 is MNHEY and CDR2 SVGAGI. The source of this sequence is a woman aged 55-75 years in good health and CMV-seropositive. This chain uses TRBV6-5 with TRBJ2-7, with 9 bases lining up with TRBD1. The material sequenced was PBMCs. The CDR3 nucleotides read TGTGCCAGCAGCGATTCCGGGACAGGGATCCACGAGCAGTACTTC. Translated: CASSDSGTGIHEQYF.